The 17 T cell receptor beta chains listed next were all sequenced from one sample in a study of blood T cell repertoires in COVID-19. Sequenced by immunoSEQ multiplex PCR; TCRdb stores in-frame clones only, minus some. The table has 220,000 or so clones, about 86% seen once; the top ten hold less than 2.5%. Sequencing was carried out using peripheral blood. All receptors come from an older woman with acute or convalescent COVID-19.

The V call is TRBV7-9, the J call TRBJ2-3, with 13 bases lining up with TRBD2. The V gene's germline CDR1 is SEHNR and CDR2 FQNEAQ (reference sequence). V was pared by 5 bases and J by 6 bases, with 8 bases of the junction left unmatched. This CDR3 region has 16 residues. CDR3 residues: CASSPTSGGQGDTQYF. In DNA form, the CDR3 reads TGTGCCAGCAGCCCGACTAGCGGGGGGCAAGGGGATACGCAGTATTTT.

J is TRBJ1-2 and V is TRBV6-5; 8 bases align to TRBD1. The germline gives CDR1 MNHEY, CDR2 SVGAGI. The CDR3 loop spans 15 amino acids. V trimming: 2 bases; J trimming: 6 bases; junction bases outside the gene matches: 8. In nucleotides, the CDR3 is TGTGCCAGCAGTTACAGGGACAGGTCCTGGGATGGCTACACCTTC. Encoded protein: CASSYRDRSWDGYTF.

This chain links TRBV6-2 or TRBV6-3 with TRBJ1-3; D possibly corresponds to TRBD1 (5 bases). The CDR3 has 14 amino acids. The germline CDR1 and CDR2 sequences are MNHEY and SVGEGT. V was cut by 5 bases and J by 4 bases, with 12 bases left in between. The DNA of the CDR3 is TGTGCCAGCAGTGACGGGGGTCGAGGAAACACCATATATTTT. The encoded protein is CASSDGGRGNTIYF.

The rearrangement uses TRBV6-5 and TRBJ1-1; D gene unclear. From germline, CDR1 is MNHEY and CDR2 SVGAGI. The CDR3 has 12 amino acids. Trimming left V 6 bases short and J 1 base short, with 6 bases between. CDR3 bases: TGTGCCAGCAGACCTAAGAACACTGAAGCTTTCTTT. Translated: CASRPKNTEAFF.

This clone was counted a single time. This chain uses TRBV12-3 or TRBV12-4 with TRBJ1-2; D unresolved. The CDR3 consists of 13 residues. Trimming shortened V by 4 bases and J by 4 bases, and 10 bases separated the two germline ends. The CDR3 is CASSYISGYGYTF. CDR3 DNA: TGTGCCAGCAGTTATATCTCAGGCTATGGCTACACCTTC.

This chain uses TRBV6-5 with TRBJ1-2, with TRBD1 matching over 10 bases. The CDR3 contains 15 residues. V was clipped by 6 bases and J by 6 bases; unmatched bases: 10. The germline V gene has CDR1 MNHEY and CDR2 SVGAGI. The CDR3 here is CASRTTDRGVDGYTF. The DNA of the CDR3 is TGTGCCAGCAGAACGACGGACAGGGGGGTTGATGGCTACACCTTC.

The rearrangement uses TRBV3-1 (or the pseudogene TRBV3-2) and TRBJ1-3; D gene uncertain. CDR3 length: 16 residues. Trimming cost V 4 bases and J 3 bases, with 16 bases left between them. Looked up from germline, CDR1 is LGHDT and CDR2 is YNNKEL (reference sequence). CDR3 sequence reads: CASSPPAGVFGNTIYF. Written as DNA, the CDR3 is TGTGCCAGCAGCCCCCCGGCGGGAGTTTTTGGAAACACCATATATTTT.

The gene calls are TRBV5-1 and TRBJ2-3; maybe TRBD2 (6 bases). Per germline, CDR1 SGHRS and CDR2 YFSETQ. The CDR3 is 15 amino acids. Trimming cost V 2 bases and J 2 bases, with 12 bases left between them. The CDR3 region is CASSFSGTFTDTQYF. DNA of the CDR3: TGCGCCAGCAGCTTCTCAGGGACTTTCACAGATACGCAGTATTTT.

J is TRBJ1-5 and V is TRBV27; D unresolved. Trimming removed 5 bases from V and 0 bases from J, with 5 bases in between. Germline V CDR1 and CDR2: MNHEY, SMNVEV (reference sequence). This CDR3 region has 13 residues. This CDR3 is CASSTDSNQPQHF. The DNA for the CDR3 is TGTGCCAGCAGTACAGATAGCAATCAGCCCCAGCATTTT.

A single count supports this clone. J is TRBJ2-3 and V is TRBV29-1, with TRBD1 identical over 8 bases. Per germline, CDR1 SQVTM and CDR2 ANQGSEA. This CDR3 is built from 14 residues. CDR3 loop: CSRDRRHLPDTQYF. CDR3 nucleotide sequence: TGCAGTAGGGACAGGCGGCACCTACCAGATACGCAGTATTTT.

In DNA form, the CDR3 reads TGTGCCAGCAGTCTTATAGCAACCAATGAGCAGTTCTTC. Translated: CASSLIATNEQFF. The rearrangement uses TRBV6-2 or TRBV6-3 and TRBJ2-1, with D unclear. The CDR3 is 13 amino acids. Germline assignment: CDR1 MNHEY and CDR2 SVGEGT. The V gene lost 5 bases and the J gene lost 6 bases, with 11 bases spanning the gap.

The V gene is TRBV30, the J gene TRBJ2-7; possibly TRBD1 for D (6 bases). V was cut by 4 bases and J by 4 bases, with 20 bases left in between. The CDR3 is 15 amino acids. Per the germline V gene, CDR1 is GTSNPN and CDR2 is SVGIG (reference sequence). In nucleotides, the CDR3 is TGTGCCTGGAATACTCAGGCAGGGGTGTTTTACGAGCAGTACTTC. This sequence encodes CAWNTQAGVFYEQYF.

The V and J genes are TRBV10-3 and TRBJ2-2, with D perhaps matching TRBD2 (5 bases). The CDR3 has 13 residues. V dropped 6 bases and J dropped 2 bases, with 7 bases sitting between them. Germline lookup yields CDR1 ENHRY and CDR2 SYGVKD. The CDR3 sequence is CAIRRANTGELFF. In DNA, the CDR3 is TGTGCCATCAGGAGGGCCAACACCGGGGAGCTGTTTTTT.

The V call is TRBV2, the J call TRBJ2-5; 12 bases map to TRBD2. Trimming removed 6 bases from V and 5 bases from J; junction bases left unmatched: 7. Looked up from germline, CDR1 is SNHLY and CDR2 is FYNNEI. CDR3 length: 15 amino acids. The CDR3 DNA reads TGTGCCAGCAGCGGGGGACTAGCGGGCGCGGAGACCCAGTACTTC. Residues: CASSGGLAGAETQYF.

This clone appeared a single time. J is TRBJ2-1 and V is TRBV19; 7 bases fit TRBD1. The CDR3 sequence is 17 residues long. V was pared by 5 bases and J by 3 bases, with 13 bases of the junction left unmatched. Germline loops: CDR1 LNHDA, CDR2 SQIVND (reference sequence). The CDR3 is CASSGDRVPANYNEQFF. CDR3 nucleotide sequence: TGTGCCAGTAGTGGAGACAGGGTTCCTGCTAACTACAATGAGCAGTTCTTC.

This chain uses TRBV20-1 with TRBJ2-7; TRBD1 matches at 7 bases. CDR3 length: 12 residues. The germline V gene encodes CDR1 DFQATT and CDR2 SNEGSKA (reference sequence). V was clipped by 3 bases and J by 3 bases; unmatched bases: 2. The CDR3 bases are TGCAGTGCTAGTCGACAGGGCTACGAGCAGTACTTC. This translates into CSASRQGYEQYF.

The J gene is TRBJ1-3, the V gene TRBV6-5; no firm D call. The CDR3 contains 12 residues. The V gene's germline CDR1 is MNHEY and CDR2 SVGAGI. V lost 9 bases, J lost 0 bases, and 6 bases lay in between. For the CDR3, the DNA is TGTGCCAGTATTAGCTCTGGAAACACCATATATTTT. Translating it yields CASISSGNTIYF.